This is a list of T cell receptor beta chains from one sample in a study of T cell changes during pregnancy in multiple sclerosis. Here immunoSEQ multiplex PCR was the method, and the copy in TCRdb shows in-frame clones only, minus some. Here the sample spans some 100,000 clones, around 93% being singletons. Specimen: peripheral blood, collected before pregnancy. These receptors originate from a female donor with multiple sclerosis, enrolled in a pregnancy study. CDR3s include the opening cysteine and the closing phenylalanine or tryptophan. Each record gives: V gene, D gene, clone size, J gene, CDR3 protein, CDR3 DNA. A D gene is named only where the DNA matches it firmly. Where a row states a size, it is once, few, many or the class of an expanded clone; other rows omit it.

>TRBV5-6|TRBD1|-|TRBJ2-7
CASSHSGTGINEQYF
TGTGCCAGCAGCCACTCCGGGACAGGGATCAACGAGCAGTACTTC
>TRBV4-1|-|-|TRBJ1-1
CASSQERTTLNTEAFF
TGCGCCAGCAGCCAAGAACGCACAACCCTGAACACTGAAGCTTTCTTT
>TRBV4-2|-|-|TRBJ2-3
CASSQDPARLSDTQYF
TGTGCCAGCAGCCAAGATCCGGCTAGATTATCAGATACGCAGTATTTT
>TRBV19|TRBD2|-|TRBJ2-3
CASSIGRDTQYF
TGTGCCAGTAGTATCGGGAGGGATACGCAGTATTTT
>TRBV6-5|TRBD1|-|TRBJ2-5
CASRRDRGAETQYF
TGTGCCAGCAGAAGGGACAGGGGGGCCGAGACCCAGTACTTC
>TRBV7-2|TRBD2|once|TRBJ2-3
CASSFRRTSGASTDTQYF
TGTGCCAGCAGCTTCCGCAGGACTAGCGGGGCTAGCACAGATACGCAGTATTTT
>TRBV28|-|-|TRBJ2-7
CASLHWATYEQYF
TGTGCCAGCCTCCATTGGGCAACCTACGAGCAGTACTTC
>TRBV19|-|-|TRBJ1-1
CASSITVRTEAFF
TGTGCCAGTAGTATCACCGTTAGAACTGAAGCTTTCTTT
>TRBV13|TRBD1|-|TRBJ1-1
CASGSGGTEAFF
TGTGCCAGCGGATCAGGGGGCACTGAAGCTTTCTTT
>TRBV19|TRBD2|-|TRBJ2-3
CASSRTTSGSIGPTDTQYF
TGTGCCAGTAGTCGAACGACTAGCGGTTCCATAGGACCCACAGATACGCAGTATTTT
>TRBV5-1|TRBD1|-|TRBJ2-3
CASTLISTGTDTQYF
TGCGCCAGCACCTTAATTTCGACAGGGACAGATACGCAGTATTTT
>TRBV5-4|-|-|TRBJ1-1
CASSWGGARGGAFF
TGTGCCAGCAGCTGGGGGGGGGCCCGAGGAGGAGCTTTCTTT
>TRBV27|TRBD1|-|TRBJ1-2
CASSLRPVTGLNFYGYTF
TGTGCCAGCAGTCTCCGCCCCGTGACAGGGCTTAACTTCTATGGCTACACCTTC
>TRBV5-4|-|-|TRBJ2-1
CASSPYRANYNEQFF
TGTGCCAGCAGCCCCTACAGGGCGAACTACAATGAGCAGTTCTTC
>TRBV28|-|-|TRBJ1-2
CASSVTDYGYTF
TGTGCCAGCAGCGTGACAGACTATGGCTACACCTTC
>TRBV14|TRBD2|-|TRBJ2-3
CASSPIGGLAGGTDTQYF
TGTGCCAGCAGCCCCATCGGAGGGCTAGCGGGGGGCACAGATACGCAGTATTTT
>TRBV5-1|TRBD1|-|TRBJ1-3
CASSRGGQGGDTIYF
TGCGCCAGCAGCCGAGGGGGACAGGGAGGGGACACCATATATTTT
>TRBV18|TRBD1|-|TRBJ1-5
CASSSNRGQGQPQHF
TGTGCCAGCTCATCTAACAGGGGGCAGGGTCAGCCCCAGCATTTT
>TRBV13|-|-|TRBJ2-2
CASSSAPSGTLNTGELFF
TGTGCCAGCAGTAGCGCCCCTTCCGGGACATTGAACACCGGGGAGCTGTTTTTT
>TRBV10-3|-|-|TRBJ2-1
CAIRREIYNEQFF
TGTGCCATCAGGCGGGAAATCTACAATGAGCAGTTCTTC